This TCR beta chain was sequenced in a study of blood T cell repertoires in COVID-19. On the study more broadly: Sites in the United States, Italy and Spain provided acute and convalescent COVID-19 samples. T cells, B-cell-depleted T cells, or PBMCs provided the cDNA or gDNA that served as material.

Unmatched junction bases numbered 9, after V lost 5 bases and J lost 8 bases. Germline CDR1 MNHEY, CDR2 SMNVEV (reference sequence). The CDR3 has 14 residues. Method: immunoSEQ multiplex PCR; TCRdb's copy keeps in-frame clones and lacks some. The table has some 150,000 clones, about 86% seen once. The V and J genes are TRBV27 and TRBJ1-2; 9 nucleotides match TRBD1. The TCR sequence derives from an older woman with acute or convalescent COVID-19. Sequencing was performed on peripheral blood. CDR3 region: CASSTTGGWKGYTF. The CDR3 nucleotides are TGTGCCAGCAGTACGACAGGGGGATGGAAAGGCTACACCTTC.